The entry below gives a single T cell receptor (beta chain) sequence along with its context. The antigen is undetermined. This sample is drawn from a study of CD8+ T cells in alopecia areata. Regarding the study as a whole: As there was one nonresponder, how baseline CD8+ expansion relates to response remains uncertain.

Treatment noted: oral pan-JAK inhibitor, 5-10 mg twice daily. Patients with alopecia areata provided lesional scalp punch biopsies as well as peripheral blood. T lymphocytes (CD4+ and CD8+) were sorted from PBMCs. J was trimmed by 4 bases and V by 5 bases; bases with no gene match: 14. Germline V gene sequence: CDR1 SEHNR, CDR2 FQNEAQ (reference sequence). This CDR3 is built from 17 residues. Isolated RNA was reverse transcribed into cDNA used as the sequencing template. Sequencing was performed with immunoSEQ multiplex PCR; in TCRdb, only in-frame clones are kept and a portion is missing. The profile covers some 200,000 clones, with roughly three fifths appearing a single time and around 3% taken by the ten largest.

The sequencing here drew on CD4+ T cells sorted from blood, taken at week 4, from a patient treated with tofacitinib. The clonotype was recovered from a human donor with alopecia areata. This chain uses TRBV7-9 with TRBJ1-5, with TRBD1 matching 7 bases. CDR3 region: CASSLRGGAGGNQPQHF. The CDR3 DNA sequence: TGTGCCAGCAGCCTGAGAGGGGGCGCGGGGGGAAATCAGCCCCAGCATTTT.